The rows below give T cell receptor beta chains drawn from one sample of a study of regulatory T cells in long-lasting Graves disease. TCRdb called the multiplex PCR reads again in MiXCR, with one record for every CDR3 protein. The repertoire holds some 350,000 distinct CDR3 sequences, with about a sixth as singletons. These sequences were also reported in another study, on T cells in Graves' hyperthyroidism and ophthalmopathy.

Sample: peripheral blood mononuclear cells (PBMCs), taken at new diagnosis, from a patient treated with antithyroid drugs. Every receptor here comes from a woman between 18 and 29 years old with Graves disease. Both conserved end residues are part of each CDR3. The D gene is left open where the match is weak. Clone size is given for some rows only: seen once, a few or many times, or a class if the clone is expanded.

length: 14
V: TRBV12-3/TRBV12-4
size: many
J: TRBJ2-7
D: -
DNA: TGTGCCAGCAGTTTACATGGTGGGAGCTACGAGCAGTACTTC
CDR3: CASSLHGGSYEQYF

length: 16
V: TRBV9
size: many
J: TRBJ2-3
D: TRBD2
DNA: TGTGCCAGCAGCGTAGCTTCGCGGGGGTGGGCAGATACGCAGTATTTT
CDR3: CASSVASRGWADTQYF

length: 14
V: TRBV28
size: -
J: TRBJ1-2
D: -
DNA: TGTGCCAGCATATCGCCTGGGGTGGTAGACGGCTACACCTTC
CDR3: CASISPGVVDGYTF

length: 14
V: TRBV18
size: few
J: TRBJ1-5
D: -
DNA: TGTGCCAGCTCACCAGTTAGTGGCGATCAGCCCCAGCATTTT
CDR3: CASSPVSGDQPQHF

length: 15
V: TRBV7-2
size: few
J: TRBJ1-1
D: -
DNA: TGTGCCAGCAGCCCAAGGGGGGCGCGTAGCACTGAAGCTTTCTTT
CDR3: CASSPRGARSTEAFF

length: 14
V: TRBV5-4
size: many
J: TRBJ1-3
D: -
DNA: TGTGCCAGCAGCTTGGGGGGCACGCGAAACACCATATATTTT
CDR3: CASSLGGTRNTIYF

length: 14
V: TRBV7-9
size: -
J: TRBJ1-5
D: -
DNA: TGTGCCAGCAGCTTAGGCCAGGGCCATCAGCACCAGCATTTT
CDR3: CASSLGQGHQHQHF

length: 12
V: TRBV7-9
size: many
J: TRBJ1-4
D: -
DNA: TGTGCCAGCAGCTTAGGATTTGAAAAACTGTTTTTT
CDR3: CASSLGFEKLFF

length: 13
V: TRBV6-1
size: -
J: TRBJ1-2
D: -
DNA: TGTGCCAGCAGTGATACTGGGCTGGTTGGCTACACCTTC
CDR3: CASSDTGLVGYTF

length: 13
V: TRBV9
size: -
J: TRBJ2-1
D: -
DNA: TGTGCCAGCAGCGTAGGCGGGCAGGGGGAGCAGTTCTTC
CDR3: CASSVGGQGEQFF

length: 15
V: TRBV20-1
size: many
J: TRBJ2-1
D: TRBD2
DNA: TGCAGTCTGTTTAGGTTGGCTAGCGGTTACAATGAGCAGTTCTTC
CDR3: CSLFRLASGYNEQFF

length: 13
V: TRBV6-1
size: -
J: TRBJ1-2
D: -
DNA: TGTGCCAGTCAGCGGGGGATGAGGCAGGGCTACACCTTC
CDR3: CASQRGMRQGYTF

length: 13
V: TRBV28
size: many
J: TRBJ2-1
D: -
DNA: TGTGCCAGCAGTTTGAGTAGGGGAAATGAGCAGTTCTTC
CDR3: CASSLSRGNEQFF

length: 12
V: TRBV5-5
size: -
J: TRBJ2-1
D: -
DNA: TGTGCCAGCAGCCCCGAGTTTGTTGAGCAGTTCTTC
CDR3: CASSPEFVEQFF

length: 16
V: TRBV6-1
size: -
J: TRBJ2-6
D: -
DNA: TGTGCCAGTACCGGGGGGCAGGGGTCTGGGGCCAACGTCCTGACTTTC
CDR3: CASTGGQGSGANVLTF

length: 19
V: TRBV3-1
size: -
J: TRBJ2-1
D: TRBD2
DNA: TGTGCCAGCAGCCAAGGGTCCCTCCGGGGACTAGCGGGTACAGGGGAGCAGTTCTTC
CDR3: CASSQGSLRGLAGTGEQFF

length: 16
V: TRBV10-1
size: -
J: TRBJ2-2
D: TRBD1
DNA: TGCGCCAGCAGTGAGCCAGGGGACAGTGGCACCGGGGAGCTGTTTTTT
CDR3: CASSEPGDSGTGELFF

length: 16
V: TRBV2
size: few
J: TRBJ2-7
D: TRBD2
DNA: TGTGCCAGCAGCACCAATAGCGGGGGACTCTCCTACGAGCAGTACTTC
CDR3: CASSTNSGGLSYEQYF

length: 14
V: TRBV6-2/TRBV6-3
size: -
J: TRBJ1-3
D: -
DNA: TGTGCCAGCAGCGCGGACCACTCTGGAAACACCATATATTTT
CDR3: CASSADHSGNTIYF

length: 15
V: TRBV24-1
size: many
J: TRBJ2-2
D: -
DNA: TGTGCCTCCTCCCGGGACGTTGCGAACACCGGGGAGCTGTTTTTT
CDR3: CASSRDVANTGELFF

length: 12
V: TRBV10-3
size: few
J: TRBJ1-1
D: -
DNA: TGTGCCATTGGGGGGCAGGGGTATGAAGCTTTCTTT
CDR3: CAIGGQGYEAFF

length: 13
V: TRBV9
size: -
J: TRBJ1-1
D: -
DNA: TGTGCCAGCAGCGTAAATGGGAACACTGAAGCTTTCTTT
CDR3: CASSVNGNTEAFF

length: 14
V: TRBV6-1
size: -
J: TRBJ2-7
D: -
DNA: TGTGCCAGCATGGAGGGGGGTTATAAAAACGAGCAGTACTTC
CDR3: CASMEGGYKNEQYF

length: 16
V: TRBV6-5
size: once
J: TRBJ2-3
D: -
DNA: TGTGCCAGCAGTTACCTGGGCAGGGCAAACACAGATACGCAGTATTTT
CDR3: CASSYLGRANTDTQYF

length: 18
V: TRBV30
size: many
J: TRBJ1-4
D: -
DNA: TGTGCCTGGAGTGACGGGGGGGCCTTCGGAAGGTCTAATGAAAAACTGTTTTTT
CDR3: CAWSDGGAFGRSNEKLFF

length: 17
V: TRBV19
size: -
J: TRBJ1-5
D: TRBD1
DNA: TGTGCCAGTAGTACGAAAGGGACAGACTATAGCAATCAGCCCCGGCATTTT
CDR3: CASSTKGTDYSNQPRHF

length: 15
V: TRBV7-2
size: many
J: TRBJ2-3
D: TRBD2
DNA: TGTGCCAGCGAACGGGGGGACTTTAGCACAGATACGCAGTATTTT
CDR3: CASERGDFSTDTQYF